This record looks at one T cell receptor beta chain sequence and its context. This specimen comes from a study of blood T cell repertoires in COVID-19. Profiling relied on immunoSEQ multiplex PCR, and the TCRdb table lists in-frame clones only, not all of them. The repertoire consists of about 250,000 clones, with about four fifths occurring once and the leading ten covering approximately 14%. Sequenced input: peripheral blood. The origin of this receptor is a person between 65 and 79 years old with COVID-19, enrolled during active disease.

The DNA of the CDR3 is TGTGCCAGCAGGGCGAACAGGGATACGCAGTATTTT. This codes for CASRANRDTQYF. The chain combines TRBV7-9 with TRBJ2-3, with D perhaps TRBD1 (5 bases). Trimming shortened V by 6 bases and J by 6 bases, and 10 bases separated the two germline ends. This CDR3 region has 12 residues. CDR1 and CDR2 from the germline V gene are SEHNR and FQNEAQ (reference sequence).